A selection of T cell receptor beta chains follows, all from one sample in a study of blood T cell repertoires in COVID-19. Some clones are missing from TCRdb's copy, which holds only in-frame ones; the method was immunoSEQ multiplex PCR. The sample has approximately 170,000 clones; around 80% are singletons. Material for sequencing was PBMCs or T cells enriched from blood (not recorded which). Receptor source: a woman in her 50s who had recovered from COVID-19. CDR3s include the opening cysteine and the closing phenylalanine or tryptophan. Each record gives: CDR3 DNA, CDR3 protein, J gene, V gene, clone size, D gene. A D gene is named only where the DNA matches it firmly. Clone size appears in some rows only: once, few, many, or a class for an expanded clone.

DNA: TGTGCCAGCAGTGGACCGCGCGGGGATCAGCCCCAGCATTTT; CDR3: CASSGPRGDQPQHF; J: TRBJ1-5; V: TRBV28; size: NA; D: NA
DNA: TGTGCCAGCAGTTACCTGGGACTAGCGGGAGCCGAGCAGTACTTC; CDR3: CASSYLGLAGAEQYF; J: TRBJ2-7; V: TRBV6-5; size: NA; D: TRBD2
DNA: TGTGCCAGCAGCTTAAGACAGGGGAGGGCTGATGAGCAGTTCTTC; CDR3: CASSLRQGRADEQFF; J: TRBJ2-1; V: TRBV5-4; size: NA; D: NA
DNA: TGTGCCAGCAGTTACTCGTATCTCCAAGAGACCCAGTACTTC; CDR3: CASSYSYLQETQYF; J: TRBJ2-5; V: TRBV6-5; size: NA; D: NA
DNA: TGCAGCGGTCACAGGGTAGGAGGCACTGAAGCTTTCTTT; CDR3: CSGHRVGGTEAFF; J: TRBJ1-1; V: TRBV29-1; size: NA; D: NA
DNA: TGTGCCAGCAGCCGCGGGACGGAGTATGAAAAACTGTTTTTT; CDR3: CASSRGTEYEKLFF; J: TRBJ1-4; V: TRBV5-4; size: NA; D: NA
DNA: TGTGCCAGCAGCTTAATAACAGCCTTAAATGAGCAGTTCTTC; CDR3: CASSLITALNEQFF; J: TRBJ2-1; V: TRBV7-3; size: once; D: NA
DNA: TGTGCCAGCAGGGGCTGGTCGAACACTGAAGCTTTCTTT; CDR3: CASRGWSNTEAFF; J: TRBJ1-1; V: TRBV6-5; size: NA; D: NA
DNA: TGTGCCAGCAGCCGCACAGGGTTCAGAGATACGCAGTATTTT; CDR3: CASSRTGFRDTQYF; J: TRBJ2-3; V: TRBV11-2; size: few; D: NA
DNA: TGTGCCAGTAGTATAGAGGGCCCCAATCAGCCCCAGCATTTT; CDR3: CASSIEGPNQPQHF; J: TRBJ1-5; V: TRBV19; size: NA; D: NA
DNA: TGCGCCAGCAGCCCACCTAAAGAGGGTTCACCCCTCCACTTT; CDR3: CASSPPKEGSPLHF; J: TRBJ1-6; V: TRBV5-1; size: NA; D: NA